These T cell receptor beta chains were read from a single sample in a study of blood T cells in healthy people across ages. MiXCR, applied by TCRdb to the 5' RACE reads, yields one record per CDR3 protein. The sample includes roughly 1.9 million distinct CDR3 sequences, approximately 39% of them seen just once. Sequencing used blood. Every receptor here comes from a human donor in good health. The CDR3 runs from the conserved cysteine through the conserved F or W. A D gene is named only where the DNA matches it firmly. Clone size is given for some rows only: seen once, a few or many times, or a class if the clone is expanded.

V gene	clone size	D gene	J gene	CDR3 protein	CDR3 DNA
TRBV4-1	NA	NA	TRBJ2-1	CASSLSGPHNEQFF	TGCGCCAGCAGCCTCTCGGGCCCCCACAATGAGCAGTTCTTC
TRBV12-3/TRBV12-4	NA	NA	TRBJ2-1	CASSWTTEETQFF	TGTGCCAGCAGTTGGACTACGGAAGAGACCCAGTTCTTC
TRBV5-1	NA	NA	TRBJ2-6	CASSPTGTSGANVLTF	TGCGCCAGCAGTCCGACGGGAACCTCTGGGGCCAACGTCCTGACTTTC
TRBV10-3	NA	NA	TRBJ2-5	CAISRDPRQETQYF	TGTGCCATCAGCCGGGACCCACGACAAGAGACCCAGTACTTC
TRBV20-1	NA	NA	TRBJ1-5	CSARDGGNSNQPQHF	TGCAGTGCTAGAGACGGGGGGAATAGCAATCAGCCCCAGCATTTT
TRBV29-1	few	NA	TRBJ1-2	CSVGSGNYGYTF	TGCAGCGTTGGGTCTGGGAACTATGGCTACACCTTC
TRBV28	NA	NA	TRBJ1-1	CASSLSPPPEVEAFF	TGTGCCAGCAGTTTATCCCCACCCCCGGAGGTCGAAGCTTTCTTT
TRBV5-1	NA	TRBD2	TRBJ2-7	CASITAERGAPTYEQYF	TGCGCCAGCATCACCGCCGAGCGGGGGGCCCCAACCTACGAGCAGTACTTC
TRBV20-1	NA	NA	TRBJ1-4	CSALTATNEKLFF	TGCAGTGCTCTTACTGCAACTAATGAAAAACTGTTTTTT
TRBV5-1	NA	TRBD1	TRBJ1-2	CASSLGLGGRGYTF	TGCGCCAGCAGCTTGGGATTAGGGGGCAGAGGCTACACCTTC
TRBV6-5	NA	TRBD1	TRBJ2-3	CACSPLTGVVDTQYF	TGTGCCTGCAGTCCACTGACAGGGGTTGTAGATACGCAGTATTTT
TRBV7-9	NA	TRBD1	TRBJ1-6	CASRGGDSSYNSPLHF	TGTGCCAGCAGGGGGGGGGACAGCTCCTATAATTCACCCCTCCACTTT
TRBV28	NA	NA	TRBJ2-3	CASSRWALEGDTQYF	TGTGCCAGCAGTCGGTGGGCCTTAGAAGGCGATACGCAGTATTTT
TRBV29-1	few	NA	TRBJ1-1	CSVSDNTEAFF	TGCAGCGTTTCAGATAACACTGAAGCTTTCTTT
TRBV29-1	few	NA	TRBJ1-1	CSVDGTRRGTEAFF	TGCAGCGTTGATGGTACAAGGAGGGGCACTGAAGCTTTCTTT
TRBV11-2	NA	NA	TRBJ2-3	CASSLRQAARGHTDTQYF	TGTGCCAGCAGCTTACGCCAGGCCGCAAGGGGACACACAGATACGCAGTATTTT
TRBV20-1	NA	NA	TRBJ2-7	CSARDRGGAPDEQYF	TGCAGTGCTAGAGATCGAGGGGGGGCCCCTGACGAGCAGTACTTC
TRBV6-1	few	NA	TRBJ1-2	CASSRELKGIANYGYTF	TGTGCCAGCAGTAGAGAGCTAAAGGGTATAGCTAACTATGGCTACACCTTC
TRBV27	few	NA	TRBJ2-5	CASSLSRSPGRTQYF	TGTGCCAGCAGTTTATCGAGATCCCCGGGGAGGACCCAGTACTTC
TRBV4-3	few	TRBD1	TRBJ2-7	CASSHGPGQGNEQYF	TGCGCCAGCAGCCATGGGCCGGGACAGGGGAACGAGCAGTACTTC
TRBV11-1	few	NA	TRBJ2-5	CASSFLGPSQETQYF	TGTGCCAGCAGCTTTCTCGGACCATCACAAGAGACCCAGTACTTC
TRBV9	NA	NA	TRBJ1-5	CASSVEFSQPQHF	TGTGCCAGCAGCGTAGAGTTCTCTCAGCCCCAGCATTTT
TRBV2	NA	TRBD1	TRBJ1-4	CASRSTRQGNPTNEKLFF	TGTGCCAGCAGGTCGACACGACAGGGCAATCCCACTAATGAAAAACTGTTTTTT
TRBV7-3	NA	NA	TRBJ1-6	CASSLGVAANPPLHF	TGTGCCAGCAGCCTAGGGGTCGCGGCCAATCCACCCCTCCACTTT
TRBV9	NA	NA	TRBJ2-7	CASSVGGSIHYEQYF	TGTGCCAGCAGCGTAGGTGGGTCGATCCACTACGAGCAGTACTTC
TRBV12-3/TRBV12-4	NA	NA	TRBJ1-2	CASSSEWGNGYTF	TGTGCCAGCAGTTCGGAGTGGGGGAATGGCTACACCTTC
TRBV7-6	many	NA	TRBJ2-1	CASSIDQIHEQFF	TGTGCCAGCAGCATCGACCAGATTCATGAGCAGTTCTTC
TRBV12-3/TRBV12-4	NA	TRBD1	TRBJ1-2	CASSWGQGELNYGYTF	TGTGCCAGCAGTTGGGGACAGGGGGAATTGAACTATGGCTACACCTTC
TRBV20-1	NA	TRBD2	TRBJ2-1	CSARDQGRGGTYNEQFF	TGCAGTGCTAGAGATCAGGGACGCGGGGGTACCTACAATGAGCAGTTCTTC
TRBV7-9	NA	TRBD1	TRBJ2-7	CASSPWTGNRNEQYF	TGTGCCAGCAGCCCGTGGACAGGGAATCGGAACGAGCAGTACTTC
TRBV6-6	NA	NA	TRBJ1-1	CASSYSIRQDTEAFF	TGTGCCAGCAGTTACTCGATCCGGCAGGACACTGAAGCTTTCTTT
TRBV9	NA	TRBD1	TRBJ1-2	CASRKTGTGGFGYTF	TGTGCCAGCAGAAAAACCGGGACAGGGGGCTTTGGCTACACCTTC
TRBV20-1	NA	TRBD1	TRBJ2-3	CSARGTGHTGTQYF	TGCAGTGCTCGAGGGACAGGGCACACAGGTACGCAGTATTTT
TRBV6-5	few	NA	TRBJ2-7	CASSSSLASYEQYF	TGTGCCAGCAGTTCCTCTCTAGCCTCCTACGAGCAGTACTTC
TRBV9	NA	NA	TRBJ1-2	CASSAQQGLGGAFFGYTF	TGTGCCAGCAGCGCCCAACAGGGACTTGGAGGGGCTTTCTTTGGCTACACCTTC
TRBV28	NA	NA	TRBJ1-6	CASLGSLGDSPLHF	TGTGCCAGCCTCGGGTCTTTAGGGGATTCACCCCTCCACTTT
TRBV29-1	NA	TRBD2	TRBJ2-3	CSTGPGASGGSTDTQYF	TGCAGCACAGGTCCCGGGGCTAGCGGGGGAAGCACAGATACGCAGTATTTT
TRBV27	NA	NA	TRBJ2-4	CASSLMGGKNIQYF	TGTGCCAGCAGTTTGATGGGGGGCAAAAACATTCAGTACTTC
TRBV5-1	NA	NA	TRBJ2-1	CASSLSPGTDYNEQFF	TGCGCCAGCAGCTTGAGCCCCGGGACGGACTACAATGAGCAGTTCTTC
TRBV28	NA	TRBD1	TRBJ2-3	CASSFVTFPGQGTDTQYF	TGTGCCAGCAGTTTCGTTACCTTTCCGGGACAGGGCACAGATACGCAGTATTTT
TRBV7-9	few	NA	TRBJ1-1	CASIEGLNTEAFF	TGTGCCAGCATCGAGGGATTGAACACTGAAGCTTTCTTT
TRBV7-2	many	TRBD2	TRBJ2-1	CASSLLGGGGYNEQFF	TGTGCCAGCAGCTTATTGGGCGGGGGGGGATACAATGAGCAGTTCTTC
TRBV29-1	few	NA	TRBJ2-7	CSVTSSYEQYF	TGCAGCGTTACTAGCTCCTACGAGCAGTACTTC
TRBV29-1	NA	TRBD2	TRBJ2-5	CSAFGLAGKETQYF	TGCAGCGCATTCGGACTAGCGGGGAAAGAGACCCAGTACTTC
TRBV18	few	TRBD1	TRBJ2-1	CASSPRDGTGGNEQFF	TGTGCCAGCTCGCCTAGAGACGGGACAGGGGGCAATGAGCAGTTCTTC
TRBV4-2	NA	TRBD1	TRBJ1-2	CASSPYLSGTAYGYTF	TGTGCCAGCAGCCCCTACCTCTCCGGGACAGCCTATGGCTACACCTTC
TRBV6-1	NA	NA	TRBJ2-4	CASSEGLRNIQYF	TGTGCCAGCAGTGAAGGGTTACGGAACATTCAGTACTTC
TRBV20-1	NA	NA	TRBJ1-2	CSAIGDGYTF	TGCAGTGCTATCGGCGATGGCTACACCTTC
TRBV9	NA	TRBD1	TRBJ1-5	CASSVEGTGFRPQHF	TGTGCCAGCAGCGTAGAAGGGACAGGGTTTCGGCCCCAGCATTTT
TRBV7-6	NA	NA	TRBJ2-4	CASSLGAEFEQYF	TGTGCCAGCAGCCTTGGAGCTGAGTTTGAGCAGTACTTC
TRBV7-2	few	NA	TRBJ1-2	CASSLGRIDGYTF	TGTGCCAGCAGCTTAGGCCGGATCGATGGCTACACCTTC
TRBV20-1	NA	TRBD2	TRBJ2-5	CSARDPAGGGETQYF	TGCAGCGCTAGAGATCCGGCAGGCGGGGGGGAGACCCAGTACTTC
TRBV6-1	few	NA	TRBJ1-6	CASSDPPGQLNSPLHF	TGTGCCAGCAGTGACCCGCCAGGACAGTTGAATTCACCCCTCCACTTT